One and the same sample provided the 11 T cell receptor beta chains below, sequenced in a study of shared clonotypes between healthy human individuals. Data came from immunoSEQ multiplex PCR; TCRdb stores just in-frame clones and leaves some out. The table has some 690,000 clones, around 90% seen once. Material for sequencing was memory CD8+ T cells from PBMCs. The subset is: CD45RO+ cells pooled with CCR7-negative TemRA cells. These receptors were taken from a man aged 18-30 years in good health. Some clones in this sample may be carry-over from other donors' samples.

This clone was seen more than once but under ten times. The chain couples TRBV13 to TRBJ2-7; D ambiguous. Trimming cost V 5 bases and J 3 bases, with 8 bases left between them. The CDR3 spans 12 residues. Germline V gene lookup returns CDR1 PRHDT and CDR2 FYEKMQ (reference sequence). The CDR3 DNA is TGTGCCAGCAGCCCAGGAGACTACGAGCAGTACTTC. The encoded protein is CASSPGDYEQYF.

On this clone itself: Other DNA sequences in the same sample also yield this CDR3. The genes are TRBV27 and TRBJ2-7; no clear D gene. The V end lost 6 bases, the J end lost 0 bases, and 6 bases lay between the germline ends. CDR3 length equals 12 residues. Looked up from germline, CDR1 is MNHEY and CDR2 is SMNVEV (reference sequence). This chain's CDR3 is CASSSLSYEQYF. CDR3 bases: TGTGCCAGCAGCTCCCTCTCCTACGAGCAGTACTTC.

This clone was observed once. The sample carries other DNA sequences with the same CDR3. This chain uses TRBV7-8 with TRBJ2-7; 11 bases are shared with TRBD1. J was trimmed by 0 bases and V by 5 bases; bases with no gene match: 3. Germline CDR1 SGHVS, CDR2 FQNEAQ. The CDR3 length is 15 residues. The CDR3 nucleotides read TGTGCCAGCAGCCTAGGGACAGGGGGCTCCTACGAGCAGTACTTC. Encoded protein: CASSLGTGGSYEQYF.

This CDR3 reads CASNSPPRLINEQFF. Written as DNA, the CDR3 is TGTGCCAGCAACTCCCCCCCCAGGCTAATCAATGAGCAGTTCTTC. This rearrangement joins TRBV28 to TRBJ2-1; D gene uncertain. This CDR3 comprises 15 residues. Trimming removed 7 bases from V and 6 bases from J, with 19 bases in between. CDR1 and CDR2 from the germline V gene are MDHEN and SYDVKM.

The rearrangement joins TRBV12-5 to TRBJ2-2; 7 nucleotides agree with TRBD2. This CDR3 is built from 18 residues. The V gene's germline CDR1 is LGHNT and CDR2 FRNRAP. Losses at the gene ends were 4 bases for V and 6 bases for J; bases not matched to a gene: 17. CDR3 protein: CASGSPRTGRGEAGELFF. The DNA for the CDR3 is TGTGCTAGTGGTTCCCCCCGGACGGGGAGGGGAGAGGCCGGGGAGCTGTTTTTT.

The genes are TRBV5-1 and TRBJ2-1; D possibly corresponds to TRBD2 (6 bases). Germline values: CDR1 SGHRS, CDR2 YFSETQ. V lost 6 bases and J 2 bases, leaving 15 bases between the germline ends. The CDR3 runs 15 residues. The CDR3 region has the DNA TGCGCCAGCAATACGGGGGAATTCCCCTACAATGAGCAGTTCTTC. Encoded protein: CASNTGEFPYNEQFF. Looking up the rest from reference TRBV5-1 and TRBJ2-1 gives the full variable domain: KAGVTQTPRYLIKTRGQQVTLSCSPISGHRSVSWYQQTPGQGLQFLFEYFSETQRNKGNFPGRFSGRQFSNSRSEMNVSTLELGDSALYLCASNTGEFPYNEQFFGPGTRLTVL.

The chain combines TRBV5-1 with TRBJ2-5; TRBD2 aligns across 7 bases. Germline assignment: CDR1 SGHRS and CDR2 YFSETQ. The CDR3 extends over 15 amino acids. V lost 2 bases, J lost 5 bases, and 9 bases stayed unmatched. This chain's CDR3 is CASSLYGGSGETQYF. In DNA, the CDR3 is TGCGCCAGCAGCTTATACGGCGGGAGCGGGGAGACCCAGTACTTC.

The DNA for the CDR3 is TGCGCCAGCAGCCAAGTACCGGGGAACAATGAGCAGTTCTTC. Translation gives CASSQVPGNNEQFF. The V gene is TRBV4-1, the J gene TRBJ2-1; D may be TRBD2 (5 bases). The germline CDR1 and CDR2 sequences are MGHRA and YSYEKL. The CDR3 contains 14 residues. Trimming shortened V by 1 base and J by 5 bases, and 9 bases separated the two germline ends.

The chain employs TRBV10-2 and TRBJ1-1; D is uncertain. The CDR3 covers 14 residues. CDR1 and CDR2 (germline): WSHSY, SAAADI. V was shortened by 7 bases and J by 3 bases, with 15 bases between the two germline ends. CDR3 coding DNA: TGCGCCAGCAACACACAGAGCTGGGACACTGAAGCTTTCTTT. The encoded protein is CASNTQSWDTEAFF.

The CDR3 bases are TGTGCCATCAGTGAGTCACCGGGACAGATAATGAACACTGAAGCTTTCTTT. Translated, it gives CAISESPGQIMNTEAFF. This rearrangement joins TRBV10-3 to TRBJ1-1; 7 bases are shared with TRBD1. Per the germline V gene, CDR1 is ENHRY and CDR2 is SYGVKD. The CDR3 sequence is 17 residues long. V shed 0 bases, J shed 0 bases, and the junction held 7 bases outside the gene matches.

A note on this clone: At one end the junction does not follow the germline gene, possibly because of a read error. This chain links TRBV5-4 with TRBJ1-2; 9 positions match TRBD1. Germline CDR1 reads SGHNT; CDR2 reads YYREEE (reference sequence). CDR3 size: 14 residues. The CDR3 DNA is TGTGCCAGCAGCTTGCCGGGACAGGGTTTTCCGTTCATATTC. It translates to CASSLPGQGFPFIF.